This T cell receptor (beta chain) was found in a study of cytomegalovirus exposure and HLA in healthy donors. Study overall: Samples from HLA-typed donors yielded about 80 million unique TCRs in an early data release. Study conclusions and caveats: A few V segments could not be told apart, such as TRBV6-2 and TRBV6-3, and were left out. A later analysis found most CMV-associated TCR beta chains apparently HLA-restricted.

This CDR3 region has 17 residues. V dropped 3 bases and J dropped 2; count of bases not matched to a gene: 11. Germline V gene lookup returns CDR1 SGHRS and CDR2 YFSETQ. In the case of this clone: Its antigen is not identified.

Everyone who donated was a healthy bone marrow donor. Primers for the PCR totalled 60 Vbeta and 13 Jbeta. Produced via immunoSEQ multiplex PCR; TCRdb's table is partial and in-frame only. The repertoire includes 33,000 or so clones, approximately 76% of them detected once, and 7.5% to 8.5% sits in the top ten. Sequencing was carried out using PBMCs. The chain joins TRBV5-1 to TRBJ2-1, with 7 positions matching TRBD2. This clonotype originated in a woman aged 30 to 39 in good health and CMV-seropositive. Here the CDR3 DNA reads TGCGCCAGCAGCTCGGGCGGGGAGGGGATTACCTACAATGAGCAGTTCTTC. Amino acid sequence: CASSSGGEGITYNEQFF.